These T cell receptor beta chains were read from a single sample in a study of neoadjuvant anti-PD-1 for oral cavity cancer. Clones were read by immunoSEQ multiplex PCR, and TCRdb kept only the in-frame ones, dropping some. The repertoire has tens of thousands of clones, about four fifths of them found once; the top ten carry around 3.2%. The sequenced sample was PBMCs, obtained before nivolumab (anti-PD-1) treatment. These receptors were obtained from a person aged 35-79 years with oral cavity squamous cell carcinoma. Each CDR3 is given with its conserved first and last residue. Fields, in order: CDR3 length, J gene, D gene, V gene, CDR3 protein, CDR3 DNA. The D gene is left open where the match is weak.

length: 15; J: TRBJ2-5; D: NA; V: TRBV5-1; CDR3: CASSLSGPGGETQYF; DNA: TGCGCCAGCAGCTTGTCGGGCCCTGGGGGGGAGACCCAGTACTTC
length: 11; J: TRBJ2-7; D: NA; V: TRBV20-1; CDR3: CSAKRDVEQYF; DNA: TGCAGTGCAAAACGGGACGTCGAGCAGTACTTC
length: 14; J: TRBJ1-2; D: TRBD1; V: TRBV5-6; CDR3: CASSVRQGMSGYTF; DNA: TGTGCCAGCAGCGTCCGACAGGGAATGAGCGGCTACACCTTC
length: 13; J: TRBJ2-5; D: NA; V: TRBV9; CDR3: CASSPRNGETQYF; DNA: TGTGCCAGCAGCCCCAGAAACGGGGAGACCCAGTACTTC
length: 14; J: TRBJ1-1; D: TRBD1; V: TRBV28; CDR3: CASTFGTGNNGAFF; DNA: TGTGCCAGCACTTTTGGGACAGGGAATAATGGGGCTTTCTTT
length: 13; J: TRBJ2-7; D: NA; V: TRBV6-1; CDR3: CASTTGVYYEQYF; DNA: TGTGCCAGCACTACAGGAGTATACTACGAGCAGTACTTC
length: 15; J: TRBJ2-3; D: NA; V: TRBV5-1; CDR3: CASSLGSRAADTQYF; DNA: TGCGCCAGCAGCTTGGGATCCAGGGCTGCAGATACGCAGTATTTT
length: 14; J: TRBJ1-1; D: NA; V: TRBV5-6; CDR3: CASSLGGRNTEAFF; DNA: TGTGCCAGCAGCTTGGGAGGGCGGAACACTGAAGCTTTCTTT
length: 13; J: TRBJ2-1; D: TRBD1; V: TRBV27; CDR3: CASGQGVYNEQFF; DNA: TGTGCCAGCGGACAGGGGGTTTACAATGAGCAGTTCTTC
length: 13; J: TRBJ2-5; D: TRBD1; V: TRBV6-5; CDR3: CASSRQGEETQYF; DNA: TGTGCCAGCAGTAGACAGGGGGAAGAGACCCAGTACTTC
length: 19; J: TRBJ1-3; D: TRBD1; V: TRBV19; CDR3: CASSARPGQFILSGNTIYF; DNA: TGTGCCAGTAGTGCCCGCCCGGGACAGTTCATCCTCTCTGGAAACACCATATATTTT
length: 14; J: TRBJ1-2; D: TRBD1; V: TRBV4-1; CDR3: CASRSTGAYYGYTF; DNA: TGCGCCAGCAGGTCCACAGGGGCCTACTATGGCTACACCTTC